This TCR beta chain was captured in a study of blood T cell repertoires in COVID-19. V was cut by 3 bases and J by 3 bases, with 11 bases left in between. Germline CDR1 reads KGHSH; CDR2 reads LQKENI. CDR3 length equals 15 residues. Profiling relied on immunoSEQ multiplex PCR, and the TCRdb table lists in-frame clones only, not all of them. The sample yields about 42,000 clones, 80% to 90% seen once. This sequence originates from a man under 40 with active or convalescent COVID-19. The chain couples TRBV18 to TRBJ1-4; D might be TRBD1 (5 bases). The specimen was peripheral blood. The CDR3 loop reads CASSPTLGANEKLFF. In DNA, the CDR3 is TGTGCCAGCTCACCTACTCTAGGGGCTAATGAAAAACTGTTTTTT.